These 4 T cell receptor beta chains share one sample of origin, sequenced in a study of post-analysis software for immune sequencing data (dated by TCRdb to between 2015 and 2017). Study-level results and caveats: Roughly 5 TRBV segments, including TRBV5-6, TRBV5-1 and TRBV20-1, were significantly more frequent in patients than controls.

For these receptors, no antigen is known. The library was produced with PCR. The data were produced on an Illumina HiSeq 2500. To reduce PCR and sequencing biases, unique molecular identifiers were incorporated into the TCR beta cDNA libraries. TCRdb ran its own pipeline on the public reads, namely fastp trimming at Q25 and MiXCR clone calling, and kept in-frame beta chains. Every entry covers one CDR3 protein and lists the most common genes and DNA from its rows. For this sample there are hundreds of thousands of distinct CDR3 sequences; 25% to 30% appear just once. The ten largest clones add up to around 0.55% of the sample. Material: blood. The receptors stem from a girl aged 5 to 17 with multiple sclerosis.

CDR3 nucleotide sequence: TGCAGCGTTGAGCTGACACGGTCGGGCACTGAAGCTTTCTTT. Protein product: CSVELTRSGTEAFF. The chain employs TRBV29-1 and TRBJ1-1; D unresolved. Germline V CDR1 and CDR2: SQVTM, ANQGSEA. Trimming removed 3 bases from V and 4 bases from J, with 15 bases in between. This CDR3 spans 14 amino acids.

This clonotype was found a few times. V is TRBV28 and J is TRBJ2-7; D possibly uses TRBD1 or TRBD2 (5 bases each). Germline assignment: CDR1 MDHEN and CDR2 SYDVKM. Trimming pared 6 bases from V and 2 bases from J, leaving 17 bases between. This CDR3 spans 15 amino acids. The CDR3 here is CASSRYRDGPYEQYF. The CDR3 DNA reads TGTGCCAGCAGCCGCTACCGGGACGGACCCTACGAGCAGTACTTC.

This rearrangement joins TRBV25-1 to TRBJ2-1; 9 nucleotides agree with TRBD2. J gave up 9 bases and V 1 base, and 19 bases lay outside the gene matches. This CDR3 has 19 amino acids. The germline V gene has CDR1 MGHDK and CDR2 SYGVNS. CDR3 coding DNA: TGTGCCAGCAGTGAATGGGCAGGGGGGATAGCGGGAGTGCCGGGTGAGCAGTTCTTC. Its translation is CASSEWAGGIAGVPGEQFF.

This clonotype was counted only a few times. This sequence joins TRBV2 and TRBJ2-7; TRBD2 agrees at 15 bases. Losses at the gene ends were 3 bases for V and 2 bases for J; bases not matched to a gene: 8. Germline lookup yields CDR1 SNHLY and CDR2 FYNNEI. This CDR3 spans 18 amino acids. The CDR3 region has the DNA TGTGCCAGCAGTGACCACGGGACTAGCGGGAGGACCGCCTACGAGCAGTACTTC. Translation gives CASSDHGTSGRTAYEQYF.